Each of the 31 T cell receptor beta chains below was sequenced from the same sample in a study of T-cell memory formation after mild COVID-19. TCRdb passed the 5' RACE reads through MiXCR, listing each CDR3 protein once. The table has 250,000 or so distinct CDR3 sequences, roughly a tenth seen once. Sample: PBMCs or a T cell subset sorted from them (not recorded which). The source of these receptors is a man aged 18 to 30 who had mild COVID-19 (a few samples of this study predate the infection). Cell type and time point are not known.

This clonotype was found a few times. The chain links TRBV4-3 to TRBJ2-2; maybe TRBD2 (5 bases). With 4 bases removed from V and 6 bases from J, the gap between germline ends came to 15 bases. Germline V CDR1 and CDR2: LGHNA, YSLEER. This CDR3 comprises 15 residues. This CDR3 is CASSRDRTGAGELFF. The DNA for the CDR3 is TGCGCCAGCAGCCGAGACCGGACTGGGGCCGGGGAGCTGTTTTTT.

The J gene is TRBJ2-1, the V gene TRBV24-1; unclear D gene. Germline CDR1 KGHDR, CDR2 SFDVKD. V was clipped by 3 bases and J by 6 bases, with 17 bases between them. The CDR3 is made up of 16 amino acids. CDR3: CATSDRAPAICNEQFF. The CDR3 DNA reads TGTGCCACCAGTGATCGGGCCCCCGCGATATGCAATGAGCAGTTCTTC.

A word on this clonotype: A much larger clone sits a single nucleotide away, making a read error possible. The CDR3 bases are TGCAGTGCTACCCAGGGGGCTTGGGCCAACGTCCTGACTTTC. It yields the protein CSATQGAWANVLTF. This rearrangement joins TRBV20-1 to TRBJ2-6; 8 nucleotides agree with TRBD1. The germline V gene has CDR1 DFQATT and CDR2 SNEGSKA (reference sequence). The CDR3 consists of 14 residues. Trimming took 4 bases from V and 5 from J; bases not matched to a gene: 4.

There are a few counts of this clonotype. The chain employs TRBV7-8 and TRBJ2-3, with D hard to call. The germline CDR1 and CDR2 sequences are SGHVS and FQNEAQ. The CDR3 runs 14 residues. The ends were cut back, 6 bases at V and 0 bases at J, with 10 bases in the middle. CDR3 nucleotide sequence: TGTGCCAGCAGGTCGAGAAGGAGCACAGATACGCAGTATTTT. Its protein is CASRSRRSTDTQYF.

This clonotype has more than one count but fewer than ten. The chain uses TRBV27 and TRBJ2-5; D gene ambiguous. The germline CDR1 and CDR2 sequences are MNHEY and SMNVEV (reference sequence). Between the trimmed V and J ends, which lost 2 bases and 1 base, there was a span of 8 bases. This CDR3 region has 14 residues. The CDR3 protein is CASSLLSGQETQYF. The DNA of the CDR3 is TGTGCCAGCAGTTTACTGTCCGGCCAAGAGACCCAGTACTTC.

The chain carries TRBV7-2 and TRBJ2-5; 8 bases map to TRBD2. This CDR3 has 15 residues. The germline V gene has CDR1 SGHTA and CDR2 FQGNSA. J was trimmed by 1 base and V by 5 bases; bases with no gene match: 6. CDR3 sequence (DNA): TGTGCCAGCAGCCCGTTCGGGGGGGGCCAAGAGACCCAGTACTTC. This sequence encodes CASSPFGGGQETQYF.

The rearrangement links TRBV7-6 to TRBJ2-1, with D perhaps TRBD2 (6 bases). The CDR3 has 17 amino acids. Germline V gene data show CDR1 as SGHVS and CDR2 as FNYEAQ. V lost 5 bases to trimming and J lost 2 bases, with 19 bases between them. CDR3 in DNA: TGTGCCAGCAGCCCTCTGGGGGGTCCTACGCCCTACAATGAGCAGTTCTTC. Protein: CASSPLGGPTPYNEQFF.

This clonotype has at least ten counts. This chain uses TRBV7-9 with TRBJ2-5; a possible D gene is TRBD1 (5 bases). Trimming pared 3 bases from V and 5 bases from J, leaving 16 bases between. The CDR3 is 15 residues long. Per germline, CDR1 SEHNR and CDR2 FQNEAQ (reference sequence). The CDR3 DNA sequence: TGTGCCAGCAGCTTGAATGGCGGTTACAGGGAGACCCAGTACTTC. It specifies CASSLNGGYRETQYF.

A few counts support this clonotype. The chain has TRBV24-1 and TRBJ1-1; a weak D match, TRBD1 (6 bases). V was pared by 3 bases and J by 4 bases, with 14 bases between. Germline V gene data show CDR1 as KGHDR and CDR2 as SFDVKD. The CDR3 has 15 amino acids. CDR3: CATSDSLGAATEAFF. CDR3 nucleotide sequence: TGTGCCACCAGTGATAGTCTGGGGGCGGCCACTGAAGCTTTCTTT.

The rearrangement joins TRBV20-1 to TRBJ2-7; a weak D match, TRBD1 (6 bases). The CDR3 has 13 amino acids. Trimming pared 0 bases from V and 3 bases from J, leaving 9 bases between. Germline loops: CDR1 DFQATT, CDR2 SNEGSKA (reference sequence). The CDR3 DNA follows: TGCAGTGCTAGAGATGGGGACATCTACGAGCAGTACGTC. It translates to CSARDGDIYEQYV.

The chain couples TRBV7-2 to TRBJ2-7; D is uncertain. Germline V gene sequence: CDR1 SGHTA, CDR2 FQGNSA. V was cut by 5 bases and J by 7 bases, with 12 bases left in between. This CDR3 comprises 12 residues. The CDR3 coding sequence is TGTGCCAGCAGCATAAGCTCTAGGGAGCAGTACTTC. Its translation: CASSISSREQYF.

This clonotype was seen more than once but under ten times. The chain combines TRBV5-1 with TRBJ2-5; tentative D call: TRBD2 (5 bases). There are 13 residues in the CDR3. The germline CDR1 and CDR2 sequences are SGHRS and YFSETQ. V was shortened by 0 bases and J by 10 bases, with 13 bases between the two germline ends. The CDR3 DNA reads as TGCGCCAGCAGCTTGGGAGAGGGCGTGGACCAGTACTTC. Residues: CASSLGEGVDQYF.

The chain links TRBV20-1 to TRBJ2-5, with 8 bases fitting TRBD2. Germline V lookup: CDR1 DFQATT, CDR2 SNEGSKA (reference sequence). V lost 8 bases to trimming and J lost 1 base; unmatched junction nucleotides: 6. CDR3 length: 13 amino acids. The CDR3 spells CSFRSGVQETQYF. CDR3 coding DNA: TGCAGTTTCCGTAGCGGGGTCCAAGAGACCCAGTACTTC.

Many counts were recorded for this clonotype. The chain links TRBV7-9 to TRBJ1-5; D is undetermined. CDR1 and CDR2 from the germline V gene are SEHNR and FQNEAQ (reference sequence). Trimming left V 1 base short and J 1 base short, with 14 bases between. The CDR3 is 17 amino acids. The CDR3 here is CASSLGSGIPSNQPQHF. In DNA form, the CDR3 reads TGTGCCAGCAGCTTAGGGTCCGGGATCCCGAGCAATCAGCCCCAGCATTTT.

This clonotype was picked up a small number of times. V usage is TRBV6-2 or TRBV6-3 and J usage is TRBJ2-5, with D perhaps TRBD2 (6 bases). Trimming took 4 bases from V and 2 from J, leaving 14 bases between them. CDR1 MNHEY and CDR2 SVGEGT come from the germline V gene. The CDR3 is 15 amino acids. This chain's CDR3 is CASSSHGGSQETQYF. The CDR3 DNA is TGTGCCAGCAGTTCCCATGGGGGGTCACAAGAGACCCAGTACTTC.

This clonotype was seen more than once but under ten times. The chain has TRBV4-3 and TRBJ2-7; no clear D gene. This CDR3 has 13 amino acids. The V and J ends lost 2 bases and 6 bases respectively, with 11 bases between them. The V gene's germline CDR1 is LGHNA and CDR2 YSLEER. The CDR3: CASSQLDGFEQYF. The CDR3 nucleotides are TGCGCCAGCAGCCAACTAGACGGATTCGAGCAGTACTTC.

The chain joins TRBV11-2 to TRBJ2-5; D is uncertain. The V gene lost 6 bases and the J gene lost 2 bases, with 7 bases spanning the gap. The germline gives CDR1 SGHAT, CDR2 FQNNGV. The CDR3 has 12 residues. CDR3 loop: CASSQVQETQYF. In DNA form, the CDR3 reads TGTGCCAGCAGTCAGGTTCAAGAGACCCAGTACTTC.

This clonotype was detected a few times. This chain links TRBV4-1 with TRBJ1-1; the D gene is possibly TRBD1 (5 bases). The germline CDR1 and CDR2 sequences are MGHRA and YSYEKL. This CDR3 comprises 15 residues. Trimming removed 2 bases from V and 0 bases from J, with 10 bases in between. This chain's CDR3 is CASSQKTGMNTEAFF. Here the CDR3 DNA reads TGCGCCAGCAGCCAAAAAACAGGTATGAACACTGAAGCTTTCTTT.

The chain links TRBV7-6 to TRBJ1-2; the D is unclear. The CDR3 length is 13 residues. The V and J ends lost 2 bases and 8 bases respectively, with 12 bases between them. Germline CDR1 SGHVS, CDR2 FNYEAQ. The CDR3 DNA follows: TGTGCCAGCAGCTTACCTGGGTCTGAGGGCTACACCTTC. Its translation is CASSLPGSEGYTF.

This clonotype was recorded a few times. The gene calls are TRBV4-3 and TRBJ2-7; 11 nucleotides line up with TRBD2. Looked up from germline, CDR1 is LGHNA and CDR2 is YSLEER. This CDR3 has 14 amino acids. The V and J ends lost 5 bases and 6 bases, in that order; junction bases with no gene match: 6. DNA for the CDR3: TGCGCCAGCAGCGTGGGACTAGCGGAAAGCGAGCAGTACTTC. Its translation: CASSVGLAESEQYF.

The V gene is TRBV29-1, the J gene TRBJ1-2; the D gene is possibly TRBD1 (5 bases). Trimming left V 6 bases short and J 4 bases short, with 12 bases between. Germline-derived CDR1 and CDR2 are SQVTM and ANQGSEA. The CDR3 runs to 12 residues. The CDR3 reads CSVGGEPYGYTF. The CDR3 nucleotides read TGCAGCGTCGGAGGGGAGCCCTATGGCTACACCTTC.

A few counts support this clonotype. The chain links TRBV4-1 to TRBJ1-2; D gene unclear. Germline CDR1 reads MGHRA; CDR2 reads YSYEKL. This CDR3 is 14 amino acids long. The ends were cut back, 0 bases at V and 3 bases at J, with 8 bases in the middle. In DNA, the CDR3 is TGCGCCAGCAGCCAAGATCCCAGAGACTATGGCTACACCTTC. Residues: CASSQDPRDYGYTF.

J is TRBJ1-3 and V is TRBV7-9; D may be TRBD1 (5 bases). The CDR3 sequence is 17 residues long. Between the trimmed V and J ends, which lost 3 bases and 5 bases, there was a span of 20 bases. Germline CDR1 and CDR2: SEHNR and FQNEAQ (reference sequence). CDR3 residues: CASSLEGSNGRRNTIYF. Written as DNA, the CDR3 is TGTGCCAGCAGCTTGGAGGGGTCTAATGGGAGAAGAAACACCATATATTTT.

This clonotype was counted between two and nine times. A junction boundary mismatches the germline segment, possibly from a read error. CDR3 nucleotides: TGCGCCAGCAGCTTTGCAGCGGAGCCCCAGATCTTC. Encoded protein: CASSFAAEPQIF. The V call is TRBV5-1, the J call TRBJ2-1; D possibly corresponds to TRBD2 (5 bases). Per germline, CDR1 SGHRS and CDR2 YFSETQ. The CDR3 is 12 amino acids.

V and J are TRBV6-1 and TRBJ2-2; D is perhaps TRBD1 (6 bases). CDR1 MNHNS and CDR2 SASEGT come from the germline V gene. This CDR3 contains 14 residues. V lost 4 bases and J 5 bases, leaving 11 bases between the germline ends. The CDR3 loop is CASSVSGATGELFF. CDR3 DNA sequence: TGTGCCAGCAGTGTATCAGGGGCAACCGGGGAGCTGTTTTTT.

The chain has TRBV7-2 and TRBJ1-2; D possibly corresponds to TRBD1 (5 bases). With 1 base removed from V and 6 bases from J, the gap between germline ends came to 12 bases. This CDR3 region has 14 residues. Germline assignment: CDR1 SGHTA and CDR2 FQGNSA. The CDR3 region has the DNA TGTGCCAGCAGCTTAGATGGGGCATGGGATGGCTACACCTTC. Translation gives CASSLDGAWDGYTF. The full variable domain, completed using reference TRBV7-2 and TRBJ1-2, is GAGVSQSPSNKVTEKGKDVELRCDPISGHTALYWYRQSLGQGLEFLIYFQGNSAPDKSGLPSDRFSAERTGGSVSTLTIQRTQQEDSAVYLCASSLDGAWDGYTFGSGTRLTVV.

This clonotype turned up a few times. This chain links TRBV20-1 with TRBJ2-7, with TRBD2 identical over 8 bases. Germline values: CDR1 DFQATT, CDR2 SNEGSKA (reference sequence). With V trimmed by 3 bases and J by 2 bases, 9 bases remained unmatched. The CDR3 contains 15 residues. CDR3 nucleotide sequence: TGCAGTGCTAGGGTACCGGGACTAGAACCCTACGAGCAGTACTTC. It yields the protein CSARVPGLEPYEQYF.

This clonotype was counted at least ten times. V is TRBV5-1 and J is TRBJ2-3; the D gene is possibly TRBD1 (7 bases). Germline assignment: CDR1 SGHRS and CDR2 YFSETQ. The CDR3 has 14 amino acids. V was trimmed by 6 bases and J by 5 bases, leaving 16 bases between them. The CDR3 region is CASNMEGAQDTQYF. As DNA, the CDR3 is TGCGCCAGCAATATGGAGGGGGCCCAAGATACGCAGTATTTT.

There are many counts of this clonotype. V and J are TRBV5-5 and TRBJ1-1; D unresolved. Trimming cost V 5 bases and J 2 bases, with 4 bases left between them. Looked up from germline, CDR1 is SGHKS and CDR2 is YYEKEE (reference sequence). This CDR3 is 11 amino acids long. CDR3 sequence reads: CASRDNTEAFF. CDR3 bases: TGTGCCAGCAGGGACAACACTGAAGCTTTCTTT.

The chain joins TRBV6-5 to TRBJ1-2; D ambiguous. The CDR3 loop spans 13 amino acids. V lost 6 bases, J lost 4 bases, and 12 bases lay in between. The germline V gene encodes CDR1 MNHEY and CDR2 SVGAGI. CDR3 region: CASSPVPAYGYTF. CDR3 coding DNA: TGTGCCAGCAGCCCAGTTCCCGCCTATGGCTACACCTTC.

V gene TRBV4-1 combines with J gene TRBJ2-5; 7 positions agree with TRBD2. Trimming took 4 bases from V and 0 from J; bases not matched to a gene: 5. CDR3 length: 15 residues. Germline V gene data show CDR1 as MGHRA and CDR2 as YSYEKL. The CDR3 region is CASSRLAAYQETQYF. Written as DNA, the CDR3 is TGCGCCAGCAGCCGGCTAGCGGCGTACCAAGAGACCCAGTACTTC.